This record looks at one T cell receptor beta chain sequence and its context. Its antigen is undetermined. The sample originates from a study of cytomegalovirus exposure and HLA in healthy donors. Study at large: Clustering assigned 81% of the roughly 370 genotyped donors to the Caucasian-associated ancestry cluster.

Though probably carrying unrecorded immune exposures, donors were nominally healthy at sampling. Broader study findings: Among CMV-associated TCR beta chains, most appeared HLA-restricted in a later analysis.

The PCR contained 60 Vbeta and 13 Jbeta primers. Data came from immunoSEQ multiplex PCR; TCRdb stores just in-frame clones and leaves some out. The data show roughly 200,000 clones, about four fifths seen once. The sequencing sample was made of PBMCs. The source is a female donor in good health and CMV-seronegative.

CDR3 region: CASSLGDYYNEQFF. The CDR3 DNA sequence: TGTGCCAGCAGCTTAGGGGACTACTACAATGAGCAGTTCTTC. V and J are TRBV7-8 and TRBJ2-1; 7 nucleotides line up with TRBD2. This CDR3 is built from 14 residues. After removal of 1 base from V and 3 bases from J, the junction contained 0 bases not matched to a gene. Germline values: CDR1 SGHVS, CDR2 FQNEAQ.